This T cell receptor beta chain was profiled in a study of blood T cell repertoires in COVID-19. Original analysis: By means of reference gene primer amplification, nucleated cell counts were estimated. Clones were read by immunoSEQ multiplex PCR, and TCRdb kept only the in-frame ones, dropping some. For V, J and clone size, that table is used; D and trimming come from the DNA. The table includes some 200,000 clones, around 80% detected once. The germline V gene encodes CDR1 KGHSH and CDR2 LQKENI. The V end was cut by 3 bases, the J end by 12 bases, with 24 bases between. The CDR3 covers 16 residues. The origin of this receptor is a man aged 30-40 years with active or convalescent COVID-19. This sequence joins TRBV18 and TRBJ2-1, with D maybe TRBD2 (6 bases). Material for sequencing was peripheral blood. The CDR3 DNA is TGTGCCAGCTCACCGCCCCGGGACTTCGTCCCGGGGGTGCAGTTCTTC. This gives the protein CASSPPRDFVPGVQFF.